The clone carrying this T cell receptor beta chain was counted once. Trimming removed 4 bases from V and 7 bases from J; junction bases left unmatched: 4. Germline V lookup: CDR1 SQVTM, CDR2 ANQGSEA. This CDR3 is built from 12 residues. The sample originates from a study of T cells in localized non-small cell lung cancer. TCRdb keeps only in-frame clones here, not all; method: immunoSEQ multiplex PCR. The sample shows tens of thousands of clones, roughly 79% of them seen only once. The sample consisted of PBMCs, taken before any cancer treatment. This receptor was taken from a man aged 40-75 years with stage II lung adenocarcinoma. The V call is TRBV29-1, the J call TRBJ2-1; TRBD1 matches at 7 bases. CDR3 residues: CSVVGTVNEQFF. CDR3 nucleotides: TGCAGCGTTGTTGGGACAGTAAATGAGCAGTTCTTC.